Presented here are 10 T cell receptor beta chains from one specimen sequenced in a study of T-cell memory formation after mild COVID-19. From the 5' RACE reads, TCRdb called clonotypes with MiXCR, one entry per CDR3 protein. The table lists roughly 450,000 distinct CDR3 sequences, about a sixth of them singletons. The sample comprised PBMCs or a T cell subset sorted from them (not recorded which). These receptors were obtained from a man aged 18 to 29 who had mild COVID-19 (a few samples of this study predate the infection). Cell type and time point are not known.

This chain uses TRBV6-1 with TRBJ1-2, with 7 bases that match TRBD1. Germline lookup yields CDR1 MNHNS and CDR2 SASEGT. This CDR3 is built from 13 residues. With 6 bases clipped from V and 7 bases from J, the junction kept 8 bases outside the gene matches. CDR3 protein: CASRPITGVGYTF. The CDR3 DNA sequence: TGTGCCAGCAGGCCGATAACAGGGGTTGGCTACACCTTC.

On this clonotype itself: Since a much larger clone is just one base distant, this may be a read error. This chain joins TRBV11-2 and TRBJ2-1, with TRBD2 matching over 10 bases. CDR3 length: 15 amino acids. The trim removed 6 bases at V and 4 bases at J, leaving 6 bases unmatched. The V gene's germline CDR1 is SGHAT and CDR2 FQNNGV. The CDR3 reads CASSRSGGLYNEQFF. CDR3 bases: TGTGCCAGCAGTCGTAGCGGGGGGCTTTACAATGAGCAGTTCTTC.

This clonotype was seen a few times. The CDR3 DNA reads as TGTGCCAGCAGCTCGACAGGGAGGACCGGGGAGCTGTTTTTT. This encodes CASSSTGRTGELFF. The genes are TRBV5-5 and TRBJ2-2, with D tentatively TRBD1 (7 bases). Germline lookup yields CDR1 SGHKS and CDR2 YYEKEE (reference sequence). V lost 3 bases and J lost 5, with 11 bases in between. This CDR3 is 14 amino acids long.

The chain couples TRBV11-2 to TRBJ2-3; no clear D gene. There are 11 residues in the CDR3. Per the germline V gene, CDR1 is SGHAT and CDR2 is FQNNGV. V dropped 4 bases and J dropped 7 bases, with 6 bases sitting between them. The CDR3 nucleotides are TGTGCCAGCAGCTCCCCATATACGCAGTATTTT. Encoded protein: CASSSPYTQYF.

V usage is TRBV7-9 and J usage is TRBJ2-4; D gene ambiguous. The CDR3 length is 13 residues. The germline V and J ends were trimmed by 7 bases and 6 bases, with 13 bases remaining between them. The germline CDR1 and CDR2 sequences are SEHNR and FQNEAQ (reference sequence). The CDR3 DNA reads as TGTGCCAGCACCGCCGTAAACTTAAACATTCAGTACTTC. It encodes CASTAVNLNIQYF.

The CDR3 here is CASSKTGNVHNEQFF. Here the CDR3 DNA reads TGTGCCAGCAGCAAAACAGGGAATGTTCACAATGAGCAGTTCTTC. The rearrangement links TRBV7-3 to TRBJ2-1; weak D call: TRBD1 (6 bases). Trimming shortened V by 5 bases and J by 5 bases, and 16 bases separated the two germline ends. This CDR3 spans 15 amino acids. Germline assignment: CDR1 SGHTA and CDR2 FQGTGA.

In regard to this clonotype: An end of the junction does not agree with germline; a read error may underlie this. The V gene is TRBV7-2, the J gene TRBJ2-3; TRBD2 aligns across 9 bases. From germline, CDR1 is SGHTA and CDR2 FQGNSA. The CDR3 runs 16 residues. The CDR3 here is CASSLAVRGGINTQYF. The DNA for the CDR3 is TGTGCCAGCAGCCTAGCCGTGCGGGGGGGCATAAATACGCAGTATTTT.

This clonotype was detected many times. This chain's CDR3 is CSGSRAIETQYF. CDR3 nucleotide sequence: TGCAGTGGGTCTAGGGCCATAGAGACCCAGTACTTC. The chain combines TRBV20-1 with TRBJ2-5; D remains ambiguous. The CDR3 contains 12 residues. Germline V gene sequence: CDR1 DFQATT, CDR2 SNEGSKA (reference sequence). V lost 7 bases, J lost 4 bases, and 13 bases lay in between.

A few counts support this clonotype. The V call is TRBV7-9, the J call TRBJ1-2; 7 nucleotides line up with TRBD1. Germline V lookup: CDR1 SEHNR, CDR2 FQNEAQ (reference sequence). The CDR3 runs 16 residues. The trim removed 5 bases at V and 5 bases at J, leaving 14 bases unmatched. The CDR3 nucleotides read TGTGCCAGCAGCCGCCCCGGGACAGCAAGTCAATATGGCTACACCTTC. Protein product: CASSRPGTASQYGYTF.

This clonotype has only a few counts. The chain is built from TRBV11-3 and TRBJ2-2, with 10 bases matching TRBD1. Germline CDR1 SGHNT, CDR2 YENEEA. The CDR3 length is 16 residues. After removal of 5 bases from V and 7 bases from J, the junction contained 10 bases not matched to a gene. The CDR3 DNA reads as TGTGCCAGCAGCCTTCGGGACAGGGGCTATGGCGGGGAGCTGTTTTTT. This translates into CASSLRDRGYGGELFF.